The 28 T cell receptor beta chains given below trace back to one sample, sequenced in a study of blood T cell repertoires in COVID-19. Profiled with immunoSEQ multiplex PCR; TCRdb holds only in-frame clones, not every one. Seen here are approximately 130,000 clones, 75% to 90% observed once, and the top ten hold 4.3%. Input material: peripheral blood. Receptors were obtained from a human donor in a cohort sampled during active COVID-19.

This clone was observed once. V gene TRBV7-2 combines with J gene TRBJ2-1, with D possibly TRBD2 on 6 matching bases. V lost 2 bases, J lost 10 bases, and 21 bases lay in between. Germline loops: CDR1 SGHTA, CDR2 FQGNSA. This CDR3 has 16 residues. CDR3 region: CASSLITSNLKREQFF. CDR3 in DNA: TGTGCCAGCAGCTTAATCACTAGCAACCTAAAAAGAGAGCAGTTCTTC. Complete variable domain (other parts from reference TRBV7-2 and TRBJ2-1): GAGVSQSPSNKVTEKGKDVELRCDPISGHTALYWYRQSLGQGLEFLIYFQGNSAPDKSGLPSDRFSAERTGGSVSTLTIQRTQQEDSAVYLCASSLITSNLKREQFFGPGTRLTVL.

The chain joins TRBV5-1 to TRBJ2-1, with 15 bases aligning to TRBD2. Trimming took 3 bases from V and 2 from J; bases not matched to a gene: 3. The CDR3 is 17 amino acids. Germline V gives CDR1 SGHRS, CDR2 YFSETQ. In nucleotides, the CDR3 is TGCGCCAGCAGCTACAGGACTAGCGGGGGGGCCTACAATGAGCAGTTCTTC. Translation gives CASSYRTSGGAYNEQFF.

This clone has only one observation. The genes are TRBV18 and TRBJ2-3; 11 nucleotides line up with TRBD2. This CDR3 is built from 15 residues. V was clipped by 7 bases and J by 6 bases; unmatched bases: 9. The germline CDR1 and CDR2 sequences are KGHSH and LQKENI. Here the CDR3 reads CASCPLAGEADTQYF. CDR3 sequence (DNA): TGTGCCAGCTGCCCACTAGCGGGAGAGGCCGATACGCAGTATTTT.

The J gene is TRBJ1-6, the V gene TRBV7-2; 9 nucleotides line up with TRBD1. CDR1 and CDR2 (germline): SGHTA, FQGNSA. Trimming took 5 bases from V and 9 from J; bases not matched to a gene: 11. The CDR3 is made up of 16 amino acids. The CDR3 sequence is CASSAHGTGIGSPLHF. DNA of the CDR3: TGTGCCAGCAGCGCCCACGGGACAGGGATAGGTTCACCCCTCCACTTT.

The chain carries TRBV19 and TRBJ1-1; the D is unclear. The V and J ends lost 7 bases and 2 bases respectively, with 14 bases between them. The CDR3 has 14 amino acids. Germline CDR1 LNHDA, CDR2 SQIVND (reference sequence). Here the CDR3 reads CASISTVFNTEAFF. CDR3 bases: TGTGCCAGTATATCAACTGTCTTCAACACTGAAGCTTTCTTT. Drawing the rest from reference TRBV19 and TRBJ1-1, the complete variable domain is DGGITQSPKYLFRKEGQNVTLSCEQNLNHDAMYWYRQDPGQGLRLIYYSQIVNDFQKGDIAEGYSVSREKKESFPLTVTSAQKNPTAFYLCASISTVFNTEAFFGQGTRLTVV.

V is TRBV7-2 and J is TRBJ1-2; 10 nucleotides line up with TRBD1. CDR1 SGHTA and CDR2 FQGNSA come from the germline V gene. CDR3 length: 14 residues. J lost 6 bases, V lost 1 base, and 2 bases had no gene match. The CDR3 nucleotides read TGTGCCAGCAGCTTAGGGGACAGGGGTAATGGCTACACCTTC. Protein: CASSLGDRGNGYTF. The complete variable domain, with remaining parts taken from reference TRBV7-2 and TRBJ1-2, reads GAGVSQSPSNKVTEKGKDVELRCDPISGHTALYWYRQSLGQGLEFLIYFQGNSAPDKSGLPSDRFSAERTGGSVSTLTIQRTQQEDSAVYLCASSLGDRGNGYTFGSGTRLTVV.

The chain combines TRBV10-3 with TRBJ2-5; TRBD2 is a possible D gene (6 bases). The CDR3 consists of 15 residues. V lost 0 bases and J lost 5, with 13 bases in between. Looked up from germline, CDR1 is ENHRY and CDR2 is SYGVKD. Here the CDR3 DNA reads TGTGCCATCAGTGAGTCTCGCGGGGTGGGGGAGACCCAGTACTTC. This gives the protein CAISESRGVGETQYF.

The table lists this clone with a few counts. The chain carries TRBV5-1 and TRBJ2-3; 10 bases are a match to TRBD1. Germline assignment: CDR1 SGHRS and CDR2 YFSETQ. V was clipped by 0 bases and J by 5 bases; unmatched bases: 3. This CDR3 comprises 15 residues. For the CDR3, the DNA is TGCGCCAGCAGCTTGGAGGGGACAGGGGTAGATACGCAGTATTTT. Translating gives CASSLEGTGVDTQYF.

In regard to this clone: This sample includes further DNA sequences coding for the same CDR3. The V gene is TRBV11-3, the J gene TRBJ2-5; D is perhaps TRBD2 (6 bases). This CDR3 has 14 amino acids. Trimming removed 1 base at V and 1 base at J, with 7 bases between. Germline lookup yields CDR1 SGHNT and CDR2 YENEEA. The CDR3 reads CASSLGGAQETQYF. In nucleotides, the CDR3 is TGTGCCAGCAGCTTAGGCGGGGCCCAAGAGACCCAGTACTTC.

This clone was detected many times. The rearrangement joins TRBV29-1 to TRBJ1-1; a possible D gene is TRBD1 (5 bases). Germline-derived CDR1 and CDR2 are SQVTM and ANQGSEA. The length of the CDR3 is 12 residues. CDR3: CTVRDFGSEAFF. DNA for the CDR3: TGCACCGTCCGGGACTTCGGGTCTGAAGCTTTCTTT.

This chain joins TRBV12-3 or TRBV12-4 and TRBJ1-5; D uncertain. The CDR3 totals 12 residues. The V and J ends lost 6 bases and 5 bases respectively, with 8 bases between them. This chain's CDR3 is CASREHHQPQHF. The CDR3 nucleotides are TGTGCCAGCAGGGAGCATCATCAGCCCCAGCATTTT.

The V gene is TRBV27, the J gene TRBJ2-1; perhaps TRBD2 as D (6 bases). CDR1 and CDR2 from the germline V gene are MNHEY and SMNVEV (reference sequence). The V end lost 6 bases, the J end lost 5 bases, and 14 bases lay between the germline ends. CDR3 length equals 14 residues. CDR3 sequence reads: CASRVAGYHNEQFF. CDR3 in DNA: TGTGCCAGCAGGGTTGCGGGATACCACAATGAGCAGTTCTTC.

The chain recombines TRBV7-9 with TRBJ2-2, with 10 bases fitting TRBD1. Per the germline V gene, CDR1 is SEHNR and CDR2 is FQNEAQ (reference sequence). This CDR3 comprises 15 residues. Losses at the gene ends were 5 bases for V and 5 bases for J; bases not matched to a gene: 5. DNA for the CDR3: TGTGCCAGCAGCCCGGGACAGGGGCGGACCGGGGAGCTGTTTTTT. This translates into CASSPGQGRTGELFF.

The chain combines TRBV5-6 with TRBJ1-1, with TRBD1 matching over 7 bases. This CDR3 spans 15 amino acids. With 2 bases clipped from V and 4 bases from J, the junction kept 8 bases outside the gene matches. Germline V gives CDR1 SGHDT, CDR2 YYEEEE. The CDR3 is CASSFEGAVGTEAFF. The DNA of the CDR3 is TGTGCCAGCAGCTTCGAGGGGGCGGTGGGCACTGAAGCTTTCTTT. Full variable domain (rest looked up from reference TRBV5-6 and TRBJ1-1): DAGVTQSPTHLIKTRGQQVTLRCSPKSGHDTVSWYQQALGQGPQFIFQYYEEEERQRGNFPDRFSGHQFPNYSSELNVNALLLGDSALYLCASSFEGAVGTEAFFGQGTRLTVV.

In the case of this clone: A read error may produce the germline difference seen at one junction end. The V and J genes are TRBV29-1 and TRBJ1-1; 7 positions match TRBD1. CDR1 and CDR2 (germline): SQVTM, ANQGSEA. The CDR3 length is 13 residues. Here the CDR3 reads CGQVRQGGTEAFF. CDR3 DNA sequence: TGTGGACAGGTCCGCCAAGGTGGGACTGAAGCTTTCTTT. The full variable domain, completed using reference TRBV29-1 and TRBJ1-1, is SAVISQKPSRDICQRGTSLTIQCQVDSQVTMMFWYRQQPGQSLTLIATANQGSEATYESGFVIDKFPISRPNLTFSTLTVSNMSPEDSSIYLCGQVRQGGTEAFFGQGTRLTVV.

V usage is TRBV2 and J usage is TRBJ2-2; D gene unclear. Between the trimmed V and J ends, which lost 8 bases and 6 bases, there was a span of 7 bases. The CDR3 length is 11 residues. CDR1 is SNHLY, CDR2 FYNNEI, per germline. The CDR3 reads CASEFAGELFF. The DNA for the CDR3 is TGTGCCAGCGAGTTCGCCGGGGAGCTGTTTTTT.

V and J are TRBV30 and TRBJ2-3, with D maybe TRBD2 (5 bases). The CDR3 is made up of 14 amino acids. V was pared by 0 bases and J by 1 base, with 8 bases between. The germline V gene has CDR1 GTSNPN and CDR2 SVGIG (reference sequence). CDR3 region: CAWSVPGGTDTQYF. CDR3 sequence (DNA): TGTGCCTGGAGTGTACCCGGGGGCACAGATACGCAGTATTTT.

With regard to this clone: Other nucleotide sequences in the sample specify the same CDR3. The gene calls are TRBV5-1 and TRBJ1-1; no clear D. The V end lost 0 bases, the J end lost 1 base, and 7 bases lay between the germline ends. Germline V gives CDR1 SGHRS, CDR2 YFSETQ. The CDR3 length is 14 residues. CDR3 nucleotides: TGCGCCAGCAGCTTGGTAGCGGAGAACACTGAAGCTTTCTTT. Protein sequence: CASSLVAENTEAFF.

The genes are TRBV6-2 or TRBV6-3 and TRBJ1-5, with 10 bases identical to TRBD1. This CDR3 comprises 15 residues. CDR1 and CDR2 (germline): MNHEY, SVGEGT. With 6 bases clipped from V and 6 bases from J, the junction kept 8 bases outside the gene matches. Written as DNA, the CDR3 is TGTGCCAGCAGCCGGGACAGGGGACTGTTTCAGCCCCAGCATTTT. This encodes CASSRDRGLFQPQHF.

This chain links TRBV2 with TRBJ1-2, with D possibly being TRBD1 (6 bases). The CDR3 has 12 amino acids. V was trimmed by 8 bases and J by 8 bases, leaving 15 bases between them. Germline V gives CDR1 SNHLY, CDR2 FYNNEI. This CDR3 reads CASGRGAGGYTF. CDR3 coding DNA: TGTGCCAGCGGTCGGGGGGCCGGGGGCTACACCTTC.

A few counts support this clone. This chain links TRBV5-1 with TRBJ2-1; D is perhaps TRBD2 (5 bases). Trimming pared 5 bases from V and 0 bases from J, leaving 12 bases between. The germline V gene encodes CDR1 SGHRS and CDR2 YFSETQ. The length of the CDR3 is 15 residues. The CDR3 region is CASRTVGSSYNEQFF. The DNA of the CDR3 is TGCGCCAGCAGGACCGTGGGGAGCTCCTACAATGAGCAGTTCTTC. The full variable domain, its missing parts supplied by reference TRBV5-1 and TRBJ2-1, is KAGVTQTPRYLIKTRGQQVTLSCSPISGHRSVSWYQQTPGQGLQFLFEYFSETQRNKGNFPGRFSGRQFSNSRSEMNVSTLELGDSALYLCASRTVGSSYNEQFFGPGTRLTVL.

This chain's CDR3 is CASSQVGGYEQYF. CDR3 nucleotides: TGTGCCAGCAGCCAAGTCGGCGGCTACGAGCAGTACTTC. This chain uses TRBV14 with TRBJ2-7; no definite D call. The CDR3 has 13 residues. Between the trimmed V and J ends, which lost 1 base and 3 bases, there was a span of 7 bases. Per the germline V gene, CDR1 is SGHDN and CDR2 is FVKESK.

This chain joins TRBV10-2 and TRBJ2-5, with 8 bases fitting TRBD1. Per germline, CDR1 WSHSY and CDR2 SAAADI. This CDR3 contains 15 residues. With V trimmed by 5 bases and J by 5 bases, 10 bases remained unmatched. CDR3 DNA sequence: TGCGCCAGCAGTCAACCCGGACAGGGAAGGGAGACCCAGTACTTC. Translating it yields CASSQPGQGRETQYF.

In its sample, this clone was seen a few times. V usage is TRBV30 and J usage is TRBJ2-4; TRBD1 matches 7 bases. The CDR3 spans 12 residues. Germline lookup yields CDR1 GTSNPN and CDR2 SVGIG (reference sequence). V lost 5 bases and J lost 4; bases outside the gene matches: 2. CDR3 sequence (DNA): TGTGCCTGGGGGACAGCAAAAAACATTCAGTACTTC. Protein product: CAWGTAKNIQYF.

The genes are TRBV6-2 or TRBV6-3 and TRBJ2-7; maybe TRBD1 (6 bases). This CDR3 is 17 amino acids long. V was clipped by 5 bases and J by 2 bases, with 22 bases between them. CDR1 and CDR2 from the germline V gene are MNHEY and SVGEGT. Here the CDR3 reads CASSRQELGRGAYEQYV. The CDR3 coding sequence is TGTGCCAGCAGTCGCCAGGAATTGGGCAGGGGTGCCTACGAGCAGTACGTC.

The rearrangement uses TRBV6-2 or TRBV6-3 and TRBJ1-2, with TRBD1 matching 7 bases. The CDR3 sequence is 14 residues long. Trimming cost V 0 bases and J 9 bases; bases outside gene matches: 7. CDR1 and CDR2 from the germline V gene are MNHEY and SVGEGT. CDR3 sequence: CASSYSGTVESYTF. Written as DNA, the CDR3 is TGTGCCAGCAGTTACTCGGGGACAGTCGAGAGCTACACCTTC.

V gene TRBV4-1 combines with J gene TRBJ1-3, with 11 bases matching TRBD1. Trimming at V came to 3 bases and at J to 8 bases, leaving 12 bases not matched to a gene. The CDR3 has 17 residues. CDR1 and CDR2 (germline): MGHRA, YSYEKL. The DNA of the CDR3 is TGCGCCAGCAGCCATCCCCCGGAGGGGGACAGGGGGGACACCATATATTTT. Encoded protein: CASSHPPEGDRGDTIYF.

The J gene is TRBJ1-1, the V gene TRBV30, with 8 bases matching TRBD1. J lost 4 bases, V lost 3 bases, and 4 bases had no gene match. This CDR3 comprises 13 residues. Germline V gene sequence: CDR1 GTSNPN, CDR2 SVGIG (reference sequence). CDR3 in DNA: TGTGCCTGGAGAACAGGGGGAGGCACTGAAGCTTTCTTT. This codes for CAWRTGGGTEAFF.